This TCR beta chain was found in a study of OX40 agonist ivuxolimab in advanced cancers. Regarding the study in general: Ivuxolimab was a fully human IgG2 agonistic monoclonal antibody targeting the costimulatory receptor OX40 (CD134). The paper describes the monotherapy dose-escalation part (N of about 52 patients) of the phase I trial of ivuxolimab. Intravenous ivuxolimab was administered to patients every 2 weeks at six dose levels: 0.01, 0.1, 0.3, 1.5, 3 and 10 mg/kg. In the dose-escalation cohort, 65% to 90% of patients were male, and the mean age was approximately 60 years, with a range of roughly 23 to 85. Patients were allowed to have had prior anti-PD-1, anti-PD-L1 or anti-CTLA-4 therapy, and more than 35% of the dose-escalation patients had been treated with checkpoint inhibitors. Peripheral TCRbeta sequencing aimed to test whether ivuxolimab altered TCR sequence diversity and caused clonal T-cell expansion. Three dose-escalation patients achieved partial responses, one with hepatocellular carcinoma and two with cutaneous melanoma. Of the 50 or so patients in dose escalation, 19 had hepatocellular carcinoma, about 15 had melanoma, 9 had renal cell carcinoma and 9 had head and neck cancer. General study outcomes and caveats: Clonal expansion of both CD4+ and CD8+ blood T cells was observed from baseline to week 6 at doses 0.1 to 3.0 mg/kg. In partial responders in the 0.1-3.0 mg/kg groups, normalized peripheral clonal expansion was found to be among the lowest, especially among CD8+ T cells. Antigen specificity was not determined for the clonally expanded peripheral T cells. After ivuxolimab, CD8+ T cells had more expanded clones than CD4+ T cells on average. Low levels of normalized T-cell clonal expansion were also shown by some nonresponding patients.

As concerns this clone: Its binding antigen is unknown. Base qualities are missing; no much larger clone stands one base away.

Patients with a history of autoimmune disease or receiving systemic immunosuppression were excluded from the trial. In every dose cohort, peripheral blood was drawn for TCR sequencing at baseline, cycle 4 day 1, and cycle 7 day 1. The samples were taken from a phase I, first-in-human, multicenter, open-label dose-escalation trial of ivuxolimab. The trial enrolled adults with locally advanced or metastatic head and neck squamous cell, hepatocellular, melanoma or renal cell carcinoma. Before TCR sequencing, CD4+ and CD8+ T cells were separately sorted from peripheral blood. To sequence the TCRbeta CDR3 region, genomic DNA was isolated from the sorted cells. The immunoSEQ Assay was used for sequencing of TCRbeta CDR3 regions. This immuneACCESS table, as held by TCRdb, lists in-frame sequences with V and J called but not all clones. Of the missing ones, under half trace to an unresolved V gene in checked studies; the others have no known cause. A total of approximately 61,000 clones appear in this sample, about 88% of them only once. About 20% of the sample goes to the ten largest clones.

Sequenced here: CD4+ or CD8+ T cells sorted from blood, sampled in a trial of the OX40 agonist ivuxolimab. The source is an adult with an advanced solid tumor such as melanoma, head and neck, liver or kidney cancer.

For the CDR3, the sequence is CASSFPGSDEAFF. The bases read TGTGCCAGCAGCTTCCCCGGGTCTGATGAAGCTTTCTTT. The receptor chain draws on TRBV11-1 and TRBJ1-1; no D gene can be assigned with confidence. CDR1 and CDR2, per the germline V gene (reference sequence), are SGHAT and FQDESV. The germline ends are 12 bases apart after V is trimmed by 3 bases and J by 7 bases. Counted from cysteine to phenylalanine, this CDR3 has 13 amino acids. CDR3 DNA only is kept here, 39 bases in frame from base 1.